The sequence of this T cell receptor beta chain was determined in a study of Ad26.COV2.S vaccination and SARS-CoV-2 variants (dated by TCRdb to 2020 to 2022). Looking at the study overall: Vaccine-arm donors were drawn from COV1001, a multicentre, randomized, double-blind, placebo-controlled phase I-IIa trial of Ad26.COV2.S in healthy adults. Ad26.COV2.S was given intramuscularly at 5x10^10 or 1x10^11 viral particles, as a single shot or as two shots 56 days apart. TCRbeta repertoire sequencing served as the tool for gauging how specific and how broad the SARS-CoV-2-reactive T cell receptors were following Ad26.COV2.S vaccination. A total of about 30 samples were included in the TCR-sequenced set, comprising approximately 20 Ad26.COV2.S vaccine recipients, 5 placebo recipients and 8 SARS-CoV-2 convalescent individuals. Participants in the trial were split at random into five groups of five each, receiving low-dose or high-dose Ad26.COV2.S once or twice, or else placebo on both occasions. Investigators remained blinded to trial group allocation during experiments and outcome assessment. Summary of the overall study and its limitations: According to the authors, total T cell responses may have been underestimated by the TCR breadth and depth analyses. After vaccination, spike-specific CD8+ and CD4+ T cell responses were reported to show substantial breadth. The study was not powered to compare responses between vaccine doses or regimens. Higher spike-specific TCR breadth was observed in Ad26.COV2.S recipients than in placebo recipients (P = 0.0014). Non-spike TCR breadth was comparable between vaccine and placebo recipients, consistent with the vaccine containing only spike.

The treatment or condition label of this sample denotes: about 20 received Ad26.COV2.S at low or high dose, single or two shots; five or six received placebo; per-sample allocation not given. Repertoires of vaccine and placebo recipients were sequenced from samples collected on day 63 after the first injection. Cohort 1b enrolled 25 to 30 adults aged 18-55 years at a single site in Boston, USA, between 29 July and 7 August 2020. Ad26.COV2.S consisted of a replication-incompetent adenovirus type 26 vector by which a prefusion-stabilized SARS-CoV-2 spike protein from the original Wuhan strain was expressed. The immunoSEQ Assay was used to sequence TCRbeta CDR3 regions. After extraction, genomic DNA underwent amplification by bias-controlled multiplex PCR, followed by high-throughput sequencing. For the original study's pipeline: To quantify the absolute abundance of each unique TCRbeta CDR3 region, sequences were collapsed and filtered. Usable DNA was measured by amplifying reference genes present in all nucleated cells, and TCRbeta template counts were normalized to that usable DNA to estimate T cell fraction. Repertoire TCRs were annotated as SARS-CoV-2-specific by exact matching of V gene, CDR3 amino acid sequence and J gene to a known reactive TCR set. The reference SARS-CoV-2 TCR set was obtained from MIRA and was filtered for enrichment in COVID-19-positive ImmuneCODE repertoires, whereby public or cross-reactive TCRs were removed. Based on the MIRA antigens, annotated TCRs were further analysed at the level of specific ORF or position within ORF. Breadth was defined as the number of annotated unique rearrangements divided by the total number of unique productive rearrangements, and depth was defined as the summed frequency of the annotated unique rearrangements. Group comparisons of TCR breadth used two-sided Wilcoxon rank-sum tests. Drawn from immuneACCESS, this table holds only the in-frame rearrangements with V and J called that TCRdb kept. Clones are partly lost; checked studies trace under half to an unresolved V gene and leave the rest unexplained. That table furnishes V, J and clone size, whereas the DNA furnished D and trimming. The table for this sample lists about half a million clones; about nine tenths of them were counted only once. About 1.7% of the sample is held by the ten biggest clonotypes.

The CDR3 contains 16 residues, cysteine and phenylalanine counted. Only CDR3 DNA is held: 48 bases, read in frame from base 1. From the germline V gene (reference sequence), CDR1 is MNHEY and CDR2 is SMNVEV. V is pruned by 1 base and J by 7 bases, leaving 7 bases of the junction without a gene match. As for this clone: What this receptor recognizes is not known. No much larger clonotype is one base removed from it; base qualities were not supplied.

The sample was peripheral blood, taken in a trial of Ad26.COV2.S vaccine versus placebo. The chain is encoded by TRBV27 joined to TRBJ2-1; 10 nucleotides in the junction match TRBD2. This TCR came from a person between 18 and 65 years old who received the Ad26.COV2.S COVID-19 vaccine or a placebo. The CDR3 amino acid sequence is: CASSLYSGRVDNEQFF. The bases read TGTGCCAGCAGTTTATACAGCGGGAGGGTGGATAATGAGCAGTTCTTC.